The 32 T cell receptor beta chains below were found in one sample sequenced in a study of cytomegalovirus exposure and HLA in healthy donors. Both 60 Vbeta primers and 13 Jbeta primers went into the PCR. Assay: immunoSEQ multiplex PCR; the TCRdb copy retains only in-frame clones and omits some. The sample consists of some 160,000 clones, approximately 83% of them appearing once. The sequencing sample was made of PBMCs. These receptor sequences come from a woman aged 18-29 years in good health and CMV-seronegative.

To note about this clone: Other DNA sequences in the same sample also yield this CDR3. The genes are TRBV11-2 and TRBJ2-3; no reliable D call. V lost 4 bases, J lost 9 bases, and 8 bases lay in between. Germline V gene data show CDR1 as SGHAT and CDR2 as FQNNGV. This CDR3 has 11 residues. In DNA form, the CDR3 reads TGTGCCAGCAGCTGGCGGAGCACGCAGTATTTT. The encoded protein is CASSWRSTQYF.

The rearrangement uses TRBV18 and TRBJ1-4; 10 bases agree with TRBD1. V gave up 4 bases and J gave up 6 bases; unmatched junction bases: 2. The CDR3 is made up of 14 amino acids. Germline-derived CDR1 and CDR2 are KGHSH and LQKENI. CDR3 bases: TGTGCCAGCTCACGGGGGACAGGGGATGAAAAACTGTTTTTT. Protein product: CASSRGTGDEKLFF.

This chain joins TRBV19 and TRBJ2-7; possible D gene TRBD1, 5 bases. The CDR3 runs to 13 residues. Germline V CDR1 and CDR2: LNHDA, SQIVND (reference sequence). Trimming took 6 bases from V and 1 from J, leaving 10 bases between them. In nucleotides, the CDR3 is TGTGCCAGTAGCCCGGACATATCCTACGAGCAGTACTTC. It yields the protein CASSPDISYEQYF.

The chain links TRBV27 to TRBJ2-7, with D tentatively TRBD1 (6 bases). This CDR3 region has 13 residues. With 6 bases removed from V and 5 bases from J, the gap between germline ends came to 14 bases. In germline, CDR1 is MNHEY, CDR2 SMNVEV (reference sequence). CDR3 nucleotides: TGTGCCAGCAGGAAAGGGGGTAGGAACGAGCAGTACTTC. It is translated as CASRKGGRNEQYF.

This clone was detected only once. CDR3 loop: CASRWGDRPITEAFF. In nucleotides, the CDR3 is TGTGCCAGTAGATGGGGAGACAGGCCGATCACTGAAGCTTTCTTT. The V gene is TRBV19, the J gene TRBJ1-1, with a possible D match to TRBD1 (6 bases). The CDR3 contains 15 residues. V was clipped by 6 bases and J by 4 bases, with 18 bases between them. Germline assignment: CDR1 LNHDA and CDR2 SQIVND (reference sequence).

This clone showed up just a few times. V usage is TRBV28 and J usage is TRBJ1-1; possible D gene TRBD1, 5 bases. CDR3 size: 15 residues. V lost 8 bases and J lost 4, with 20 bases in between. Germline V CDR1 and CDR2: MDHEN, SYDVKM. The CDR3 sequence: CASSTGGGSRTEAFF. CDR3 bases: TGTGCCAGCTCTACCGGGGGTGGCAGTCGCACTGAAGCTTTCTTT.

The V call is TRBV30, the J call TRBJ1-4, with TRBD1 matching 7 bases. With V trimmed by 4 bases and J by 6 bases, 8 bases remained unmatched. Germline V gene lookup returns CDR1 GTSNPN and CDR2 SVGIG (reference sequence). The CDR3 is 14 residues long. The CDR3 nucleotides are TGTGCCTGGACCCCCAGGGGGAACGATGAAAAACTGTTTTTT. It specifies CAWTPRGNDEKLFF. The complete variable domain, with remaining parts taken from reference TRBV30 and TRBJ1-4, reads SQTIHQWPATLVQPVGSPLSLECTVEGTSNPNLYWYRQAAGRGLQLLFYSVGIGQISSEVPQNLSASRPQDRQFILSSKKLLLSDSGFYLCAWTPRGNDEKLFFGSGTQLSVL.

The V call is TRBV5-1, the J call TRBJ2-2, with TRBD1 matching over 9 bases. V lost 6 bases and J lost 1; bases outside the gene matches: 7. CDR1 is SGHRS, CDR2 YFSETQ, per germline. The CDR3 length is 16 residues. CDR3 sequence (DNA): TGCGCCAGCACCAAGACAGGGGGTCTGAACACCGGGGAGCTGTTTTTT. This gives the protein CASTKTGGLNTGELFF.

This chain uses TRBV21-1 with TRBJ1-2. TRBV21-1 is designated a pseudogene. The CDR3 consists of 15 residues. The CDR3 region has the DNA TGTGCCAGCAGCAAAGCGCGTAGGAGGGTGAAGGGCTACACCTTC. As protein: CASSKARRRVKGYTF.

The V call is TRBV6-6, the J call TRBJ1-2, with D tentatively TRBD1 (5 bases). V dropped 7 bases and J dropped 7 bases, with 19 bases sitting between them. CDR1 is MNHNY and CDR2 is SVGAGI in the germline V gene (reference sequence). This CDR3 contains 14 residues. This CDR3 is CASTPGRARRGYTF. CDR3 DNA: TGTGCCAGCACCCCAGGGCGTGCTAGACGTGGCTACACCTTC.

The genes are TRBV9 and TRBJ1-2, with 10 bases that match TRBD1. V gave up 4 bases and J gave up 1 base; unmatched junction bases: 4. Germline V gene sequence: CDR1 SGDLS, CDR2 YYNGEE. The CDR3 length is 15 residues. For the CDR3, the DNA is TGTGCCAGCAGCAAACGGACAGGGGGTAACTATGGCTACACCTTC. Encoded protein: CASSKRTGGNYGYTF.

This rearrangement joins TRBV2 to TRBJ1-3; 8 bases align to TRBD1. The CDR3 loop spans 14 amino acids. The germline CDR1 and CDR2 sequences are SNHLY and FYNNEI. Trimming took 5 bases from V and 5 from J; bases not matched to a gene: 5. The CDR3 sequence is CASSIRTGRNTIYF. The CDR3 region has the DNA TGTGCCAGCAGTATCAGGACAGGGAGAAACACCATATATTTT.

The CDR3 is CASSLGASTDTQYF. The CDR3 nucleotides are TGTGCCAGCAGCTTGGGGGCCAGCACAGATACGCAGTATTTT. This sequence joins TRBV7-2 and TRBJ2-3; possible D gene TRBD1, 6 bases. V shed 3 bases and J shed 0 bases, with 7 bases lying between them. The CDR3 runs 14 residues. CDR1 SGHTA and CDR2 FQGNSA come from the germline V gene.

The genes are TRBV5-1 and TRBJ1-5; D gene unclear. The CDR3 is 13 residues long. The ends were cut back, 0 bases at V and 4 bases at J, with 5 bases in the middle. From germline, CDR1 is SGHRS and CDR2 YFSETQ. The CDR3 loop reads CASSLAENQPQHF. Here the CDR3 DNA reads TGCGCCAGCAGCTTGGCCGAGAATCAGCCCCAGCATTTT.

The chain carries TRBV29-1 and TRBJ1-1; D unclear. CDR3 size: 12 residues. Germline V gene data show CDR1 as SQVTM and CDR2 as ANQGSEA. V was trimmed by 3 bases and J by 5 bases, leaving 10 bases between them. The CDR3 sequence: CSVDPSGTEAFF. The CDR3, as DNA: TGCAGCGTTGACCCCTCAGGAACTGAAGCTTTCTTT.

The chain uses TRBV30 and TRBJ2-2, with 8 bases fitting TRBD2. V was clipped by 3 bases and J by 7 bases; unmatched bases: 7. The germline CDR1 and CDR2 sequences are GTSNPN and SVGIG (reference sequence). The CDR3 has 14 amino acids. CDR3 bases: TGTGCCTGGAGAACTCTAGCGGGCCACGGGGAGCTGTTTTTT. Encoded protein: CAWRTLAGHGELFF. The full variable domain, completed using reference TRBV30 and TRBJ2-2, is SQTIHQWPATLVQPVGSPLSLECTVEGTSNPNLYWYRQAAGRGLQLLFYSVGIGQISSEVPQNLSASRPQDRQFILSSKKLLLSDSGFYLCAWRTLAGHGELFFGEGSRLTVL.

The V call is TRBV6-5, the J call TRBJ1-4; D call uncertain. Trimming removed 6 bases from V and 4 bases from J, with 6 bases in between. The CDR3 covers 12 residues. Germline V gene lookup returns CDR1 MNHEY and CDR2 SVGAGI. DNA of the CDR3: TGTGCCAGCAGCCCGGGTAATGAAAAACTGTTTTTT. Its protein product is CASSPGNEKLFF.

V usage is TRBV19 and J usage is TRBJ1-2, with D possibly matching TRBD1 (5 bases). The ends were cut back, 4 bases at V and 6 bases at J, with 9 bases in the middle. The CDR3 length is 12 residues. Germline V gives CDR1 LNHDA, CDR2 SQIVND (reference sequence). The CDR3 DNA follows: TGTGCCAGTAGTAGCAGGGTTAATGGCTACACCTTC. Its translation is CASSSRVNGYTF.

This chain connects TRBV28 to TRBJ1-1, with 8 bases identical to TRBD1. Germline-derived CDR1 and CDR2 are MDHEN and SYDVKM. This CDR3 comprises 14 residues. With V trimmed by 6 bases and J by 4 bases, 7 bases remained unmatched. The CDR3 DNA sequence: TGTGCCAGCAGCCCGGACAGGGTGGTCACTGAAGCTTTCTTT. Translated: CASSPDRVVTEAFF.

CDR3 bases: TGTGCCAGCAGCCCAGGGGGCAGGGGGAATGAAAAACTGTTTTTT. It codes for CASSPGGRGNEKLFF. The V and J genes are TRBV7-6 and TRBJ1-4; 8 positions agree with TRBD1. The V gene's germline CDR1 is SGHVS and CDR2 FNYEAQ. The V gene end was trimmed by 5 bases and the J gene end by 5 bases; junction bases not matched to a gene: 7. The CDR3 has 15 residues. Using reference TRBV7-6 and TRBJ1-4 for the parts outside the CDR3, the full variable domain is GAGVSQSPRYKVTKRGQDVALRCDPISGHVSLYWYRQALGQGPEFLTYFNYEAQQDKSGLPNDRFSAERPEGSISTLTIQRTEQRDSAMYRCASSPGGRGNEKLFFGSGTQLSVL.

The rearrangement uses TRBV4-1 and TRBJ1-2; 8 positions agree with TRBD1. The trim removed 0 bases at V and 4 bases at J, leaving 4 bases unmatched. This CDR3 contains 15 residues. Germline V gives CDR1 MGHRA, CDR2 YSYEKL. CDR3 sequence: CASSQDGQGAYGYTF. In nucleotides, the CDR3 is TGCGCCAGCAGCCAAGACGGACAGGGTGCCTATGGCTACACCTTC.

The V gene is TRBV9, the J gene TRBJ2-5; TRBD1 aligns across 8 bases. Gene TRBJ2-7 matches the end of the DNA better, so the J call may be wrong. CDR1 SGDLS and CDR2 YYNGEE come from the germline V gene. The CDR3 has 16 residues. The CDR3: CASSPSRTGISYEQYF. CDR3 nucleotides: TGTGCCAGCAGCCCAAGCAGGACAGGGATTTCCTACGAGCAGTACTTC.

The rearrangement links TRBV5-1 to TRBJ2-2; 13 positions match TRBD2. CDR1 and CDR2 from the germline V gene are SGHRS and YFSETQ. The V gene end was trimmed by 4 bases and the J gene end by 4 bases; junction bases not matched to a gene: 10. The CDR3 consists of 18 residues. The CDR3 DNA reads TGCGCCAGCAGCCCCAGCACTAGCGGGGGGGCCGGCACCGGGGAGCTGTTTTTT. As protein: CASSPSTSGGAGTGELFF.

This rearrangement joins TRBV6-5 to TRBJ1-2, with a possible D match to TRBD1 (6 bases). The CDR3 consists of 15 residues. Trimming took off 2 bases at V and 0 bases at J, with 10 bases between the two ends. The germline gives CDR1 MNHEY, CDR2 SVGAGI. The CDR3 reads CASSYGDRPNYGYTF. As DNA, the CDR3 is TGTGCCAGCAGTTACGGCGACAGGCCTAACTATGGCTACACCTTC.

The V call is TRBV10-1, the J call TRBJ2-3; 7 nucleotides match TRBD1. CDR1 and CDR2 (germline): WNHNN, SYGVQD (reference sequence). This CDR3 has 16 amino acids. V shed 5 bases and J 0 bases; nucleotides not matched to a gene: 8. The CDR3 DNA reads as TGCGCCAGCAGTACATTCCGGGACAGTAGCACAGATACGCAGTATTTT. This sequence encodes CASSTFRDSSTDTQYF.

V and J are TRBV13 and TRBJ1-3, with 7 bases matching TRBD1. Germline V gene data show CDR1 as PRHDT and CDR2 as FYEKMQ (reference sequence). There are 16 residues in the CDR3. The ends lost 5 bases at V and 0 bases at J; junction bases unmatched: 7. The DNA of the CDR3 is TGTGCCAGCAGCGGCCCGGGACAGCTCTCTGGAAACACCATATATTTT. Its protein product is CASSGPGQLSGNTIYF. Variable domain in full (rest from reference TRBV13 and TRBJ1-3): AAGVIQSPRHLIKEKRETATLKCYPIPRHDTVYWYQQGPGQDPQFLISFYEKMQSDKGSIPDRFSAQQFSDYHSELNMSSLELGDSALYFCASSGPGQLSGNTIYFGEGSWLTVV.

This clone was picked up one time. Germline and junction disagree at one end, which may indicate a read error. The gene calls are TRBV5-1 and TRBJ2-3; 9 positions agree with TRBD2. The CDR3 loop spans 14 amino acids. Germline CDR1 reads SGHRS; CDR2 reads YFSETQ. CDR3 coding DNA: TGCGCCAGCAGCACAGGGACTAGCAGAGATACGCAGTATTTT. This codes for CASSTGTSRDTQYF.

The rearrangement joins TRBV6-5 to TRBJ1-1; tentatively, D is TRBD1 (5 bases). V dropped 5 bases and J dropped 5 bases, with 15 bases sitting between them. The CDR3 is 14 residues long. Germline CDR1 and CDR2: MNHEY and SVGAGI. CDR3 residues: CASSPYVGGTEAFF. CDR3 nucleotide sequence: TGTGCCAGCAGTCCCTACGTCGGGGGGACTGAAGCTTTCTTT.

This chain joins TRBV10-3 and TRBJ1-1, with unresolved D. The V gene's germline CDR1 is ENHRY and CDR2 SYGVKD. The CDR3 length is 16 residues. Deletions cut 0 bases from V and 1 base from J, with 12 bases between. The DNA for the CDR3 is TGTGCCATCAGTGAGTCGCAAAGTCAACAGAACACTGAAGCTTTCTTT. Translated, it gives CAISESQSQQNTEAFF.

V usage is TRBV5-1 and J usage is TRBJ1-2; weak D call: TRBD1 (6 bases). Germline CDR1 SGHRS, CDR2 YFSETQ. The CDR3 runs to 16 residues. The germline V and J ends were trimmed by 0 bases and 3 bases, with 15 bases remaining between them. CDR3 sequence reads: CASSLEQGFGDYGYTF. Here the CDR3 DNA reads TGCGCCAGCAGCTTGGAACAGGGTTTTGGGGACTATGGCTACACCTTC.

This rearrangement joins TRBV30 to TRBJ2-7; 10 bases line up with TRBD1. The CDR3 has 12 residues. Germline values: CDR1 GTSNPN, CDR2 SVGIG (reference sequence). The V segment lost 5 bases and the J segment 4 bases; nucleotides outside the gene matches: 2. Here the CDR3 reads CAWGQGGYEQYF. CDR3 DNA sequence: TGTGCCTGGGGACAGGGGGGATACGAGCAGTACTTC.

Notes on this clone: The sample contains more than one DNA sequence encoding this CDR3. The chain is built from TRBV6-1 and TRBJ1-1; D remains ambiguous. Germline-derived CDR1 and CDR2 are MNHNS and SASEGT. The CDR3 has 13 residues. V was trimmed by 2 bases and J by 2 bases, leaving 6 bases between them. CDR3 DNA sequence: TGTGCCAGCAGTGAAATTCTTAACACTGAAGCTTTCTTT. Its translation: CASSEILNTEAFF.